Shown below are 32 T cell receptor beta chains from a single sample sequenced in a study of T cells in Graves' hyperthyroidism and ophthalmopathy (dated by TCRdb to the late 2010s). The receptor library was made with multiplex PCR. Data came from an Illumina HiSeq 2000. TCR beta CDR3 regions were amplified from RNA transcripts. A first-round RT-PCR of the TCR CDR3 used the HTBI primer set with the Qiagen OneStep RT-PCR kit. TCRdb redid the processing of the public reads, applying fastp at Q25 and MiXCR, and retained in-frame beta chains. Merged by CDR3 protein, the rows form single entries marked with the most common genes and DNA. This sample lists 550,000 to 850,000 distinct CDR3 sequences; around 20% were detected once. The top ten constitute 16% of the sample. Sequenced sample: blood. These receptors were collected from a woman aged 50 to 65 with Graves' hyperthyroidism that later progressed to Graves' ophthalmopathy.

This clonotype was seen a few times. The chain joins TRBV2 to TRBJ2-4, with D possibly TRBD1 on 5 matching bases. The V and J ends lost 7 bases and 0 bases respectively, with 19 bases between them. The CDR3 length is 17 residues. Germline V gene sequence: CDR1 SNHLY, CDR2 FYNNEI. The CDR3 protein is CASKGRGGPLAKNIQYF. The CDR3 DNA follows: TGTGCCAGCAAGGGGCGCGGCGGACCCTTAGCCAAAAACATTCAGTACTTC.

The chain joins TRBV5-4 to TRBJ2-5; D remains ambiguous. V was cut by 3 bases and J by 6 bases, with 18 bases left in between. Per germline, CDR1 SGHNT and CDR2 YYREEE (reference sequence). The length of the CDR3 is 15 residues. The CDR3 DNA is TGTGCCAGCAGCTACAAAGGTCAGGAGCGAAAGACCCAGTACTTC. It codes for CASSYKGQERKTQYF.

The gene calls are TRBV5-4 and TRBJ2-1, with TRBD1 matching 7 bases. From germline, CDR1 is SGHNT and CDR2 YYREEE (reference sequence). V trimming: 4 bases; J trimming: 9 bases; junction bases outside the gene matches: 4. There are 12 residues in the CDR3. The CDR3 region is CASSETGVEQFF. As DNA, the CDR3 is TGTGCCAGCAGCGAAACAGGGGTTGAGCAGTTCTTC.

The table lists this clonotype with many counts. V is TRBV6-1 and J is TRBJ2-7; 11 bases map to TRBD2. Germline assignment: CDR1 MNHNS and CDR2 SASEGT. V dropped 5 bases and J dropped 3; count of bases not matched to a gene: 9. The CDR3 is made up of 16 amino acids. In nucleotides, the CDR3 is TGTGCCAGCAGTTATGCACTAGCGGGGGATCTCTACGAGCAGTACTTC. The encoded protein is CASSYALAGDLYEQYF.

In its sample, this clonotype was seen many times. The CDR3 spells CASSFLTDYGYTF. The CDR3 DNA is TGTGCCAGCAGCTTTCTCACGGACTATGGCTACACCTTC. The chain joins TRBV7-2 to TRBJ1-2; D is ambiguous. This CDR3 comprises 13 residues. Trimming took 3 bases from V and 3 from J, leaving 8 bases between them. Germline loops: CDR1 SGHTA, CDR2 FQGNSA.

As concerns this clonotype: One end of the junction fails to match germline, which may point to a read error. CDR3 nucleotide sequence: TGTGCCAGCAGTCACAGCCTCTCTGGAAGCACCATATATTTT. Translated: CASSHSLSGSTIYF. The chain couples TRBV12-3 or TRBV12-4 to TRBJ1-3; D gene ambiguous. CDR3 length: 14 amino acids.

CDR3 bases: TGTGCCAGCAGCGCCACGACTTCTAGCACAGATACGCAGTATTTT. Protein product: CASSATTSSTDTQYF. J is TRBJ2-3 and V is TRBV9; D gene ambiguous. From germline, CDR1 is SGDLS and CDR2 YYNGEE. The V gene lost 3 bases and the J gene lost 0 bases, with 11 bases spanning the gap. The CDR3 is 15 residues long.

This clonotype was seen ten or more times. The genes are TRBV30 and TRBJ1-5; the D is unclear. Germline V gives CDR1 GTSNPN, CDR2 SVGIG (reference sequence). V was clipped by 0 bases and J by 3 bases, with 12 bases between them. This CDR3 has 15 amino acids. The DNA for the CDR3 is TGTGCCTGGAGTGTACTTGGCAGTGTCAATCAGCCCCAGCATTTT. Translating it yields CAWSVLGSVNQPQHF.

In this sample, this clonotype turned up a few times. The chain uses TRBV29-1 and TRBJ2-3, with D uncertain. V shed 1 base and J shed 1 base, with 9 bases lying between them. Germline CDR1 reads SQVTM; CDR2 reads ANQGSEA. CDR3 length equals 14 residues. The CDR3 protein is CSVEVSRGTDTQYF. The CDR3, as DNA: TGCAGCGTTGAAGTATCCCGGGGCACAGATACGCAGTATTTT.

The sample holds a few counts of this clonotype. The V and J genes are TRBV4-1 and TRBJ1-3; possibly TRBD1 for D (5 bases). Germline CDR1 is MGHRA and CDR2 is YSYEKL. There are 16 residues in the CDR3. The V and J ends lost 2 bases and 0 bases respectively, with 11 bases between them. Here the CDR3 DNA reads TGCGCCAGCAGCCAACCGGGACCGCTCTCTGGAAACACCATATATTTT. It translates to CASSQPGPLSGNTIYF.

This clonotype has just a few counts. The DNA of the CDR3 is TGCGCCAGCAGCTTTGACAGCGTTTCTGGCTACACCTTC. The encoded protein is CASSFDSVSGYTF. The chain combines TRBV5-1 with TRBJ1-2, with D possibly being TRBD1 (5 bases). CDR1 and CDR2 (germline): SGHRS, YFSETQ. V lost 2 bases to trimming and J lost 7 bases, with 12 bases between them. The CDR3 totals 13 residues.

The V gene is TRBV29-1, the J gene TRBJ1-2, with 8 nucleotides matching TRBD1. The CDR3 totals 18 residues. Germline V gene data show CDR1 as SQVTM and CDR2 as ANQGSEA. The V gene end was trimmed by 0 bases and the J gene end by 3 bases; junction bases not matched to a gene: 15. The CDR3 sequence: CSVEDLKDRVRGYYGYTF. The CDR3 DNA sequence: TGCAGCGTTGAAGATCTCAAGGACAGGGTTAGGGGGTACTATGGCTACACCTTC.

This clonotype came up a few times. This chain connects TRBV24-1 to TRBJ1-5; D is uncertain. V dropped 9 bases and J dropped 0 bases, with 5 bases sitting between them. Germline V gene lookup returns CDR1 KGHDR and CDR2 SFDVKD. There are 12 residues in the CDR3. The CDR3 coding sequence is TGTGCCACCGATGATAGCAATCAGCCCCAGCATTTT. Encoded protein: CATDDSNQPQHF.

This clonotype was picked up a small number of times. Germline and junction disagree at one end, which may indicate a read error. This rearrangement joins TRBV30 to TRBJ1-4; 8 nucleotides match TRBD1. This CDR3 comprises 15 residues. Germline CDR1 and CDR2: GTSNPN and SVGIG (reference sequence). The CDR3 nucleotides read TGTGCCTGGAGCCCTGACAGGGGCTCTAATAAAAAACTGTTTTTT. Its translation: CAWSPDRGSNKKLFF.

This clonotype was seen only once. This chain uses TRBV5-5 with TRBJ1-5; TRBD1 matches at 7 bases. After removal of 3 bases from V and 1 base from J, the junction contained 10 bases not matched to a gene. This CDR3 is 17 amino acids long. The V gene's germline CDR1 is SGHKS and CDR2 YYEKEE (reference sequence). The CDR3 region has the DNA TGTGCCAGCAGCTCTTTAACAGGGGTAGGGAGCAATCAGCCCCAGCATTTT. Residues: CASSSLTGVGSNQPQHF.

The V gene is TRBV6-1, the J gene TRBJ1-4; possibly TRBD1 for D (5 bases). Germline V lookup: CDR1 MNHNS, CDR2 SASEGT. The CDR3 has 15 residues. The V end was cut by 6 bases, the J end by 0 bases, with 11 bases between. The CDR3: CASRAVGATNEKLFF. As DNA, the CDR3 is TGTGCCAGCAGGGCAGTAGGGGCAACTAATGAAAAACTGTTTTTT.

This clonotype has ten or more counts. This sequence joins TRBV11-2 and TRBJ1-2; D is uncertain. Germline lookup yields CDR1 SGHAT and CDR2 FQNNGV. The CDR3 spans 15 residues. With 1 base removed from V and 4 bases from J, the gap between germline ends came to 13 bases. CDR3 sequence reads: CASSLGPAVGYGYTF. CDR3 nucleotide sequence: TGTGCCAGCAGCTTAGGTCCCGCCGTCGGCTATGGCTACACCTTC.

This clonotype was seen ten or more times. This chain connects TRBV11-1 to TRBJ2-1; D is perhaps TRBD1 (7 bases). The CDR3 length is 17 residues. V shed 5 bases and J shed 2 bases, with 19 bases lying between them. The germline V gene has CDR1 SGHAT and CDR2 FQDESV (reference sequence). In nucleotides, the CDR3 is TGTGCCAGCAGCCTACAGGGGTCCGGGGGTACCTACAATGAGCAGTTCTTC. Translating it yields CASSLQGSGGTYNEQFF.

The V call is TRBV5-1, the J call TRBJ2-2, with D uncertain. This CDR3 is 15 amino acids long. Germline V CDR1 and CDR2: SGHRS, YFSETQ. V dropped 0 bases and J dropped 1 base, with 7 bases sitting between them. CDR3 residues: CASSLASLNTGELFF. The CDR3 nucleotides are TGCGCCAGCAGCTTGGCCAGCCTGAACACCGGGGAGCTGTTTTTT.

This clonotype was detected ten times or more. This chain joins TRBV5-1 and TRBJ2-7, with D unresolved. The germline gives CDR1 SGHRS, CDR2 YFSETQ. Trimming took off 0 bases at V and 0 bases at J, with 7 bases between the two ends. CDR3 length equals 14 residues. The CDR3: CASSLEQFSYEQYF. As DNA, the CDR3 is TGCGCCAGCAGCTTGGAACAGTTCTCCTACGAGCAGTACTTC.

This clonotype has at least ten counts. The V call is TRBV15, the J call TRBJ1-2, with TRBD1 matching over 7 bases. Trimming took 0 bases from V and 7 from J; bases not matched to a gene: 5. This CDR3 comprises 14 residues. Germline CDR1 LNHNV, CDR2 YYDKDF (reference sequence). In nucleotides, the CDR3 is TGTGCCACCAGCAGAGAAAACAGGGGCTCTGGCTACACCTTC. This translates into CATSRENRGSGYTF.

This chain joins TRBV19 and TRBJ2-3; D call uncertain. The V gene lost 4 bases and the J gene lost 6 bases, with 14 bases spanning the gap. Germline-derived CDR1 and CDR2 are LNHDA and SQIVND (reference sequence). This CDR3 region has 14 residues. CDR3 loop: CASSKLDGRDTQYF. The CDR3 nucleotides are TGTGCCAGTAGTAAGTTGGACGGCCGGGATACGCAGTATTTT.

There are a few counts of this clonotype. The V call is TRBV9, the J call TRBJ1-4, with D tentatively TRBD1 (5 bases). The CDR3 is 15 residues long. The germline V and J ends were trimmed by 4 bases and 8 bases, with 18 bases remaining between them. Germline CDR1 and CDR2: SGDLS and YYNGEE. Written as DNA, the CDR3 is TGTGCCAGCAGCCCTCACAAAGGGGCGAAAGAAAAACTGTTTTTT. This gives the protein CASSPHKGAKEKLFF.

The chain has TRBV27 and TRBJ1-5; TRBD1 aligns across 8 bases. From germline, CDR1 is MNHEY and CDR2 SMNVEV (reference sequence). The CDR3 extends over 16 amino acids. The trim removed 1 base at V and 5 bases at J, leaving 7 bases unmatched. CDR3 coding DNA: TGTGCCAGCAGTTTATTTGCAGGGGGCAGGGATCAGCCCCAGCATTTT. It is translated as CASSLFAGGRDQPQHF.

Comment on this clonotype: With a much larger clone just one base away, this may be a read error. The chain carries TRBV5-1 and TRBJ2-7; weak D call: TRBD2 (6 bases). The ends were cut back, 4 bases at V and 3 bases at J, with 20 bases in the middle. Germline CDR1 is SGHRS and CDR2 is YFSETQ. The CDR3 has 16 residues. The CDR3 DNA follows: TGCGCCAGCAGCACGGGAGCGAGGGCGGGAAGCTACGAGCAGTACTTC. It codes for CASSTGARAGSYEQYF.

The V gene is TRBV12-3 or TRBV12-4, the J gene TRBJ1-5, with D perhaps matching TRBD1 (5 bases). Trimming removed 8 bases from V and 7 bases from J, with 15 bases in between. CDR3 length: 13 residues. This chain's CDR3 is CASWAGDRQPQHF. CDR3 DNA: TGTGCCAGCTGGGCGGGGGATCGCCAGCCCCAGCATTTT.

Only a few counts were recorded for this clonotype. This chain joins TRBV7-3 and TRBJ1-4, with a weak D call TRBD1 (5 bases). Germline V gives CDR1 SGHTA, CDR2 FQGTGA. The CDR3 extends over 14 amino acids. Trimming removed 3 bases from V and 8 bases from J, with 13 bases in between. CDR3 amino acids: CASSLLGGQEKLFF. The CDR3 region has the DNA TGTGCCAGCAGCTTGCTTGGGGGTCAGGAAAAACTGTTTTTT.

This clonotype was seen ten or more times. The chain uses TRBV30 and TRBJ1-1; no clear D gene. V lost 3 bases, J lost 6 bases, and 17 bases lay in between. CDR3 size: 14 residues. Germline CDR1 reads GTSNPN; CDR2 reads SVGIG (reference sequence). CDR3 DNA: TGTGCCTGGAGCGCCGGGCCAGGCGTAGCTGAAGCTTTCTTT. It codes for CAWSAGPGVAEAFF.

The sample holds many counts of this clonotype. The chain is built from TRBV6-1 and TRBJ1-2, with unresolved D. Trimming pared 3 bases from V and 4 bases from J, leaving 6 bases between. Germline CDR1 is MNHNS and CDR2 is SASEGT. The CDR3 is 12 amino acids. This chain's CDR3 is CASSDPGYGYTF. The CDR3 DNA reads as TGTGCCAGCAGTGATCCAGGCTATGGCTACACCTTC.

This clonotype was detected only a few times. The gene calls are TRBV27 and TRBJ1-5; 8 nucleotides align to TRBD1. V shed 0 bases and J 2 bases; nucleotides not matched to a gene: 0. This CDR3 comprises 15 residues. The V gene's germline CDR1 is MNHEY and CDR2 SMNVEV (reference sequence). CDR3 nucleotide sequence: TGTGCCAGCAGTTTATCACAGGGGGGCAATCAGCCCCAGCATTTT. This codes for CASSLSQGGNQPQHF.

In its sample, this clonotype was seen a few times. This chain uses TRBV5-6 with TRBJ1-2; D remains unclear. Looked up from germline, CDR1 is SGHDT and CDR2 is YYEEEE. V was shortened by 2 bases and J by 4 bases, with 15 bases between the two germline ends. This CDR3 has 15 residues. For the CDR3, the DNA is TGTGCCAGCAGCTTTGGCGGAGCCACCTTCTATGGCTACACCTTC. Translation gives CASSFGGATFYGYTF.

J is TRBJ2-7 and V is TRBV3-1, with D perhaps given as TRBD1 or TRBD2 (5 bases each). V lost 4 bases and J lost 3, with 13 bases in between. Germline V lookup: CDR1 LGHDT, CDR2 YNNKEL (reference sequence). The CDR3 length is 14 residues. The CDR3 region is CASSPRGRNYEQYF. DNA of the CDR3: TGTGCCAGCAGCCCGAGGGGCAGGAACTACGAGCAGTACTTC.